This TCR beta chain was identified during a study of blood T cell repertoires in COVID-19. At the level of the study: The United States, Italy and Spain were the sources of the acute and convalescent COVID-19 samples. PBMCs, B-cell-depleted T cells, or T cells provided the cDNA or gDNA that made up the material.

In the study's own analysis: The authors estimated nucleated cell counts from reference gene primer amplification. Sequencing used immunoSEQ multiplex PCR; TCRdb keeps in-frame clones, though not all of them. V and J calls plus clone size are reproduced from that table; the DNA served to infer D and trimming. This repertoire shows more than 120,000 clones, about 87% found once; its top ten account for more than 0.8%. This clone was picked up a small number of times. The CDR3 consists of 13 residues. V shed 5 bases and J shed 0 bases, with 8 bases lying between them. The V gene is TRBV12-3 or TRBV12-4, the J gene TRBJ2-7; D ambiguous. This clonotype originated in a woman aged 45-65 years with acute or convalescent COVID-19. Sequenced sample: peripheral blood. The CDR3 nucleotides are TGTGCCAGCAGTCAGCGAAGCTCCTACGAGCAGTACTTC. Encoded protein: CASSQRSSYEQYF.